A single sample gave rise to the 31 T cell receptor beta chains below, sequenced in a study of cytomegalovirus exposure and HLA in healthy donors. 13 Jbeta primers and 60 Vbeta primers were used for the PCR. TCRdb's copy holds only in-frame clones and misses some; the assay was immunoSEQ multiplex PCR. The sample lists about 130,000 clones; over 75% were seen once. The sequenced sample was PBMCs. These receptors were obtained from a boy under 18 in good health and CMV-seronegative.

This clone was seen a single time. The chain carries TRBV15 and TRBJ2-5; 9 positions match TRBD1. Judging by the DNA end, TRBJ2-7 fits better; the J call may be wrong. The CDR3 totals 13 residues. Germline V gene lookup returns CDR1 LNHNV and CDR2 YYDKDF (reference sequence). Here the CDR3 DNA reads TGTGCCACCAGGAAGGGACAGGGCTACGAGCAGTACTTC. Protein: CATRKGQGYEQYF.

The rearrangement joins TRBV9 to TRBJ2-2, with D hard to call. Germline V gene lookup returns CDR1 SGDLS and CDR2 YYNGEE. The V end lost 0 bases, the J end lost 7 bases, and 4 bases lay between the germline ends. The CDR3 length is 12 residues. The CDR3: CASSVGGGELFF. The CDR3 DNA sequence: TGTGCCAGCAGCGTAGGCGGCGGGGAGCTGTTTTTT.

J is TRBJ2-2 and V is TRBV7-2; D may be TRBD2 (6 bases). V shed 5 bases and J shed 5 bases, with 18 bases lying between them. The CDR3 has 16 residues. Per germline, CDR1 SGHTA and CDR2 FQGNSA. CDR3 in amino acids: CASSPSGAGGTGELFF. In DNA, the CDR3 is TGTGCCAGCAGCCCCTCGGGAGCGGGTGGGACCGGGGAGCTGTTTTTT.

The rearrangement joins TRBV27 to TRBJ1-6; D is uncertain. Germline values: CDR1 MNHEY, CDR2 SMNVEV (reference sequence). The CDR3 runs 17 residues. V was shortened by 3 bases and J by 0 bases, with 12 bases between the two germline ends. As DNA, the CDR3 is TGTGCCAGCAGTTTCTTTGCTCGGAGCTCCTATAATTCACCCCTCCACTTT. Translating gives CASSFFARSSYNSPLHF.

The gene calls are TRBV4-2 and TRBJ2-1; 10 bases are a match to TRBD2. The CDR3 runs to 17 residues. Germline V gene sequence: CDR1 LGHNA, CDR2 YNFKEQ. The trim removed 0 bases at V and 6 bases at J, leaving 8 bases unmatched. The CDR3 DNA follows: TGTGCCAGCAGCCAAGAATTGATGGTAGCGGGGGGCAATGAGCAGTTCTTC. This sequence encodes CASSQELMVAGGNEQFF.

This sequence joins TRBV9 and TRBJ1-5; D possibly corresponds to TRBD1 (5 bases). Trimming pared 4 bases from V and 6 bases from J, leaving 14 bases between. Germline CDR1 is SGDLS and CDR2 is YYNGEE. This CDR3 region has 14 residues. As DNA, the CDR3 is TGTGCCAGCAGCATCGGGGGAGGGGTTCAGCCCCAGCATTTT. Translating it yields CASSIGGGVQPQHF. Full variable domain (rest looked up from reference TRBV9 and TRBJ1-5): DSGVTQTPKHLITATGQRVTLRCSPRSGDLSVYWYQQSLDQGLQFLIQYYNGEERAKGNILERFSAQQFPDLHSELNLSSLELGDSALYFCASSIGGGVQPQHFGDGTRLSIL.

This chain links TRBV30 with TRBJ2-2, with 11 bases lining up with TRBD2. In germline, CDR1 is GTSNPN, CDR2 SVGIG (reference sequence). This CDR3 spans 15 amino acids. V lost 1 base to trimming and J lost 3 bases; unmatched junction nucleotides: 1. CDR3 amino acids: CAWSASGRYTGELFF. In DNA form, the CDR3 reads TGTGCCTGGAGTGCTAGCGGGAGGTACACCGGGGAGCTGTTTTTT.

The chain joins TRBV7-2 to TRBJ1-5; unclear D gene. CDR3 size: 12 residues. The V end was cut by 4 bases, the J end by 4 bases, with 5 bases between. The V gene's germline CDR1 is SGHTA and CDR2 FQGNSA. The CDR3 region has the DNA TGTGCCAGCAGCTCACAAAATCAGCCCCAGCATTTT. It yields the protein CASSSQNQPQHF.

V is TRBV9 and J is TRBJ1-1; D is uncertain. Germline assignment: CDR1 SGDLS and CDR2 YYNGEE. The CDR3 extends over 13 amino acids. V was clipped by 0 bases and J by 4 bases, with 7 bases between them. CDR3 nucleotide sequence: TGTGCCAGCAGCGTAGGGGCAGGCACTGAAGCTTTCTTT. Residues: CASSVGAGTEAFF.

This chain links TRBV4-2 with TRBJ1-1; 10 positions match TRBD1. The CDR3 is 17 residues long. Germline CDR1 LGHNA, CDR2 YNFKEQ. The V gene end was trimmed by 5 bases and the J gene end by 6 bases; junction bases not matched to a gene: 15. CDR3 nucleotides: TGTGCCAGCAGCGCCCCCGGGACAGGGGAGGGACCGGCTGAAGCTTTCTTT. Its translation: CASSAPGTGEGPAEAFF.

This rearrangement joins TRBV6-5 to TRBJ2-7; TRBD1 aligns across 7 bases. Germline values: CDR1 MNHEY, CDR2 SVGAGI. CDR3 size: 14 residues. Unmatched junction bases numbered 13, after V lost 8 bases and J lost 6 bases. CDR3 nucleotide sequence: TGTGCCAGCCAGGGGACAGTTCTGGTGGGCGAGCAGTACTTC. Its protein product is CASQGTVLVGEQYF.

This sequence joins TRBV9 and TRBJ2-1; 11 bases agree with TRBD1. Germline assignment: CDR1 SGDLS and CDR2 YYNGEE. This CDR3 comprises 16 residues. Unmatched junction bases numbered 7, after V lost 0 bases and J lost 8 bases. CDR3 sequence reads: CASSVGGQGDVYEQFF. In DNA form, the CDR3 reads TGTGCCAGCAGCGTAGGGGGACAGGGGGACGTGTATGAGCAGTTCTTC.

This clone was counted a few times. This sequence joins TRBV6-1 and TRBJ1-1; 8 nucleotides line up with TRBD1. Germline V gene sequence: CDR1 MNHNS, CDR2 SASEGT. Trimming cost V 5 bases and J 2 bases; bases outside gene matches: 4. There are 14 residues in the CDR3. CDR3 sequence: CASSRQGINTEAFF. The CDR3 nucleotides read TGTGCCAGCAGTAGACAGGGGATCAACACTGAAGCTTTCTTT.

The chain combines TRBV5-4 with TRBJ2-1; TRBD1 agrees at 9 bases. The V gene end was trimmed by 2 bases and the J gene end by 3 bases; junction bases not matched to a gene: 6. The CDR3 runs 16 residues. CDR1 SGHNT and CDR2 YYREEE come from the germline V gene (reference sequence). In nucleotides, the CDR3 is TGTGCCAGCAGCTTTATGGGACAGGGACTCTACAATGAGCAGTTCTTC. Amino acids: CASSFMGQGLYNEQFF.

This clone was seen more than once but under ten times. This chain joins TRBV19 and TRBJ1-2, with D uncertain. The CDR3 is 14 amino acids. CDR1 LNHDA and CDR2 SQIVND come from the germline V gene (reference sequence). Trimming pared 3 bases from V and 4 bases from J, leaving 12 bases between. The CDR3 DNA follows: TGTGCCAGTAGTATTGGCCCCCATGGCTATGGCTACACCTTC. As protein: CASSIGPHGYGYTF.

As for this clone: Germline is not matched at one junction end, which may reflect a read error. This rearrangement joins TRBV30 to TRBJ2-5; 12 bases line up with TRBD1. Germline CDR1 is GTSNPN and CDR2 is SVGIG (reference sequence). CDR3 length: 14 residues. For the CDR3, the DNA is TGTGCCTGGAGTGGGGACAGGGGGCAAGGGACCCAGTACTTC. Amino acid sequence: CAWSGDRGQGTQYF.

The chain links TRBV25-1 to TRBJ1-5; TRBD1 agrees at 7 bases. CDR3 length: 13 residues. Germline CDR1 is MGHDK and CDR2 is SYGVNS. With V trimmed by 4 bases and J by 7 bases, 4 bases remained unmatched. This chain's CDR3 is CASSVGGGQPQHF. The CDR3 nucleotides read TGTGCCAGCAGTGTAGGGGGCGGCCAGCCCCAGCATTTT.

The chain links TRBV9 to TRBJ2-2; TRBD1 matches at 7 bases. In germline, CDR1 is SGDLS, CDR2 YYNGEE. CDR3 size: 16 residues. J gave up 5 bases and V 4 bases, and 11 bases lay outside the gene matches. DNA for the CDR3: TGTGCCAGCAGCCCCCGCGACAGGGATAGGACCGGGGAGCTGTTTTTT. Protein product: CASSPRDRDRTGELFF.

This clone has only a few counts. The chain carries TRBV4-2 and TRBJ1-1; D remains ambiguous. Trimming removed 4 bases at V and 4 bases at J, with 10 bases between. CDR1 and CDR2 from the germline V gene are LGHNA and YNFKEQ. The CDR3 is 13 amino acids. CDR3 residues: CASSPVRGTEAFF. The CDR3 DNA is TGTGCCAGCAGCCCGGTCCGGGGCACTGAAGCTTTCTTT.

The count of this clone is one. The CDR3, as DNA: TGCAGCGTTGAAACAGGCTATGGCTACACCTTC. Translation gives CSVETGYGYTF. This chain joins TRBV29-1 and TRBJ1-2; D may be TRBD1 (5 bases). With 2 bases removed from V and 4 bases from J, the gap between germline ends came to 5 bases. This CDR3 comprises 11 residues. Germline CDR1 reads SQVTM; CDR2 reads ANQGSEA. Supplemented by reference TRBV29-1 and TRBJ1-2, the full variable domain reads SAVISQKPSRDICQRGTSLTIQCQVDSQVTMMFWYRQQPGQSLTLIATANQGSEATYESGFVIDKFPISRPNLTFSTLTVSNMSPEDSSIYLCSVETGYGYTFGSGTRLTVV.

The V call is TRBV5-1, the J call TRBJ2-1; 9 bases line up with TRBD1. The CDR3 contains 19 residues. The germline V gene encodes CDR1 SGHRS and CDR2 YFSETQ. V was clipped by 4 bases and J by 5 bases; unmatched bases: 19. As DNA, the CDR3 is TGCGCCAGCAGCCCTGGGCTCAGACAGGGGGGAAGGACGAACAATGAGCAGTTCTTC. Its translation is CASSPGLRQGGRTNNEQFF.

In nucleotides, the CDR3 is TGTGCCAGTGCTCCGGGACAGTTCTACGAGCAGTACTTC. Encoded protein: CASAPGQFYEQYF. The J gene is TRBJ2-7, the V gene TRBV19; 7 bases are a match to TRBD1. Trimming took 8 bases from V and 3 from J; bases not matched to a gene: 7. The CDR3 sequence is 13 residues long. The V gene's germline CDR1 is LNHDA and CDR2 SQIVND (reference sequence). Full variable domain (outside the CDR3, taken from reference TRBV19 and TRBJ2-7): DGGITQSPKYLFRKEGQNVTLSCEQNLNHDAMYWYRQDPGQGLRLIYYSQIVNDFQKGDIAEGYSVSREKKESFPLTVTSAQKNPTAFYLCASAPGQFYEQYFGPGTRLTVT.

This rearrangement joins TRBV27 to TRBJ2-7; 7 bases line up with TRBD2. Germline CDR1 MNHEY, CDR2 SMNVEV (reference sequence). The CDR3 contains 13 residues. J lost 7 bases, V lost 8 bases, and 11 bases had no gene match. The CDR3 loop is CASQTGRGREQYF. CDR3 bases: TGTGCCAGCCAGACTGGGAGGGGTCGGGAGCAGTACTTC.

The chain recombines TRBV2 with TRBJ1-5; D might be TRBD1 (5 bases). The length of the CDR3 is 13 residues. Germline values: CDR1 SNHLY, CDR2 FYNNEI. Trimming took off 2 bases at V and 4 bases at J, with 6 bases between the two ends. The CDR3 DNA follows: TGTGCCAGCAGTGAAAGGGGTAATCAGCCCCAGCATTTT. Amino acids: CASSERGNQPQHF.

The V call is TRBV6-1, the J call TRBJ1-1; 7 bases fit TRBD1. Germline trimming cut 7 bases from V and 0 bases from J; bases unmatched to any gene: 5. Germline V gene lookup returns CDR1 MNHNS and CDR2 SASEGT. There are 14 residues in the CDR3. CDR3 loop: CASIDREMNTEAFF. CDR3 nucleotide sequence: TGTGCCAGCATTGACAGGGAAATGAACACTGAAGCTTTCTTT.

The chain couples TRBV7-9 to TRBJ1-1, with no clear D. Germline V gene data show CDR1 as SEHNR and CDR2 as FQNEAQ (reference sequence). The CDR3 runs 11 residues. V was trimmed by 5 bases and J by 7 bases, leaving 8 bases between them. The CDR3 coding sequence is TGTGCCAGCAGCCCGGACTTTGAAGCTTTCTTT. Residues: CASSPDFEAFF.

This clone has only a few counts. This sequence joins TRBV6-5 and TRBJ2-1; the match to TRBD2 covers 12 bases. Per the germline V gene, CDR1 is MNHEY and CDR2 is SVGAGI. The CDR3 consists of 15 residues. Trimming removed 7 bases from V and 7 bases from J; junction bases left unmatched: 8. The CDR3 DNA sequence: TGTGCCAGCATGTTTCTAGCGGGGGGGATGAATGAGCAGTTCTTC. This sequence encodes CASMFLAGGMNEQFF.

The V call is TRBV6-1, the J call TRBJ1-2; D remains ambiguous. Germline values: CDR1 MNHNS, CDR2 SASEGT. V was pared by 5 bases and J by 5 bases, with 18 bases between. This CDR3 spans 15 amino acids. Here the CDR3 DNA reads TGTGCCAGCAGTATAAACCCAGATACCGATTATGGCTACACCTTC. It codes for CASSINPDTDYGYTF.

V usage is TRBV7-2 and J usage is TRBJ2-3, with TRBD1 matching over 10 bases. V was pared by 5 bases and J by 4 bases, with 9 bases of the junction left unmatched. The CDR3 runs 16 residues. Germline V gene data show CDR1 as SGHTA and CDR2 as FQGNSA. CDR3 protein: CASSTGTGVKADTQYF. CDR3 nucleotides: TGTGCCAGCAGCACCGGGACAGGGGTGAAGGCAGATACGCAGTATTTT.

CDR3 coding DNA: TGTGCCAGCAGCTTGTACGGAGACTACGAGCAGTACTTC. It codes for CASSLYGDYEQYF. The gene calls are TRBV7-2 and TRBJ2-7; D gene unclear. This CDR3 is built from 13 residues. Germline V gene sequence: CDR1 SGHTA, CDR2 FQGNSA. V was shortened by 3 bases and J by 3 bases, with 9 bases between the two germline ends.

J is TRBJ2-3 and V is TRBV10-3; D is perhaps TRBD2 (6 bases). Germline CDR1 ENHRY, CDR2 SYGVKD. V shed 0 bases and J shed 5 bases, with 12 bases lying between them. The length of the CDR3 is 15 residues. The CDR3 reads CAISESGTRRDTQYF. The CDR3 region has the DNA TGTGCCATCAGTGAGTCCGGGACTCGTCGAGATACGCAGTATTTT.